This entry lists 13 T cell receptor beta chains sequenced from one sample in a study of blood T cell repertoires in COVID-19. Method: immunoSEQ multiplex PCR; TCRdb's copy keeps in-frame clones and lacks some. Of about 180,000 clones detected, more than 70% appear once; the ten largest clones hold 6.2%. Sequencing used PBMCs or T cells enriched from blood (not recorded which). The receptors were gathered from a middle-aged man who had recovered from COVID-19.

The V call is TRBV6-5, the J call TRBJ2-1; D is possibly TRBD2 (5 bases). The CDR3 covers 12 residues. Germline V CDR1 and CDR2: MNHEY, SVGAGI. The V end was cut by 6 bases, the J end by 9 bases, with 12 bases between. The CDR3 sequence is CASRGDVGEQFF. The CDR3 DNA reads TGTGCCAGCAGGGGAGACGTGGGTGAGCAGTTCTTC.

The CDR3 loop is CAWSLTGHTEAFF. CDR3 coding DNA: TGTGCCTGGAGTCTGACAGGGCACACTGAAGCTTTCTTT. The genes are TRBV30 and TRBJ1-1; TRBD1 matches 7 bases. The CDR3 spans 13 residues. Germline assignment: CDR1 GTSNPN and CDR2 SVGIG (reference sequence). V shed 2 bases and J 3 bases; nucleotides not matched to a gene: 3.

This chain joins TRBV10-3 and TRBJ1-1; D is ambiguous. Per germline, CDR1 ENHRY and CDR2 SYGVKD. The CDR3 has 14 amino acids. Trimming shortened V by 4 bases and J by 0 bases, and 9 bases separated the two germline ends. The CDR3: CAISASGMNTEAFF. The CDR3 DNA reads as TGTGCCATCAGTGCCTCGGGAATGAACACTGAAGCTTTCTTT.

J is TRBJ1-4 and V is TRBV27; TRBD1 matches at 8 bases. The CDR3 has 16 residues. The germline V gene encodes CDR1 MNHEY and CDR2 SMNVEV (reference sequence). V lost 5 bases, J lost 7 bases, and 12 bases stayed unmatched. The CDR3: CASSPRQGQDGEKLFF. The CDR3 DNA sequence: TGTGCCAGCAGTCCCCGACAGGGACAGGATGGTGAAAAACTGTTTTTT.

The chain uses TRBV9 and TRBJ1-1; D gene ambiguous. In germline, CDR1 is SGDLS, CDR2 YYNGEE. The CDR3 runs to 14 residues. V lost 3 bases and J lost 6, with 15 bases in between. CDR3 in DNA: TGTGCCAGCAGCGCCGTCGAGAAGTACCCTGAAGCTTTCTTT. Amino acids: CASSAVEKYPEAFF.

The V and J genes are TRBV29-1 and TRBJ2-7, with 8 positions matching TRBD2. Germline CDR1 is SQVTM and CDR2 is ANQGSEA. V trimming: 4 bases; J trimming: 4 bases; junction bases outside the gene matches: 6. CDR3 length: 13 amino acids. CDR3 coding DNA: TGCAGCGTTGTCCAGACTAGCGAGTACGAGCAGTACTTC. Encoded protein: CSVVQTSEYEQYF.

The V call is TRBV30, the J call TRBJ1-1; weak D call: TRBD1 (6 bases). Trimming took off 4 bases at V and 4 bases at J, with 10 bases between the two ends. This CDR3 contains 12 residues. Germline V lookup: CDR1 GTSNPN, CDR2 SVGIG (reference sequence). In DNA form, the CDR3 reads TGTGCCTGGAATCAGGGGTTCACTGAAGCTTTCTTT. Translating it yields CAWNQGFTEAFF.

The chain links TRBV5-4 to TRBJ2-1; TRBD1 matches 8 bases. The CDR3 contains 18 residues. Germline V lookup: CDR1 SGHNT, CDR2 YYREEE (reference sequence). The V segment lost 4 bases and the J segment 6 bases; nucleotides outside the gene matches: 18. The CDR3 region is CASSASDRGRRWGNEQFF. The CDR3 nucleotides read TGTGCCAGCAGCGCGTCTGACAGGGGAAGAAGATGGGGCAATGAGCAGTTCTTC.

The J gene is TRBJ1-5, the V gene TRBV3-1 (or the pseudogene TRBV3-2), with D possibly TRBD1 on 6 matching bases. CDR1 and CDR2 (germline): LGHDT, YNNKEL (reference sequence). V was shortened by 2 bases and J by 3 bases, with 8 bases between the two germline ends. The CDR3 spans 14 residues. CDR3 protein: CASSQRDNNQPQHF. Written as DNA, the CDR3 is TGTGCCAGCAGCCAACGGGACAACAATCAGCCCCAGCATTTT.

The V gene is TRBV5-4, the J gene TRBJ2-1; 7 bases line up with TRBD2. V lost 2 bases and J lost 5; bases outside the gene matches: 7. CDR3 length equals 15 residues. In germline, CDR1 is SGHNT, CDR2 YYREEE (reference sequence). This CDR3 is CASSFQSRGDNEQFF. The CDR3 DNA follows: TGTGCCAGCAGCTTTCAATCTCGGGGGGACAATGAGCAGTTCTTC.

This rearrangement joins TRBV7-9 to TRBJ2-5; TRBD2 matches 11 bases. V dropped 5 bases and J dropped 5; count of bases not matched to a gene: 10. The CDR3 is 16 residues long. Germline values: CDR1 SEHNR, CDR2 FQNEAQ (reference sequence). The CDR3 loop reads CASSAYSGGAFETQYF. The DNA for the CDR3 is TGTGCCAGCAGCGCCTATAGCGGGGGGGCTTTCGAGACCCAGTACTTC.

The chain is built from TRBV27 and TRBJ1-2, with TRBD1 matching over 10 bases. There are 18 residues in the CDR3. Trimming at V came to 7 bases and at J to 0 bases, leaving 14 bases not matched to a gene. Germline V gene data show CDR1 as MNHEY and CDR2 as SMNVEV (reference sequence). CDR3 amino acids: CASTRDRGSHHPNYGYTF. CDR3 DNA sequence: TGTGCCAGCACCCGGGACAGGGGTTCGCACCACCCTAACTATGGCTACACCTTC.

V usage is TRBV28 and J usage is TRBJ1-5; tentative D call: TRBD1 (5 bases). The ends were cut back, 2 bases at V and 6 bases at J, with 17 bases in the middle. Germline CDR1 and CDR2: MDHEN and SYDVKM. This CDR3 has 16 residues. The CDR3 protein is CASSLVRRGGGQPQHF. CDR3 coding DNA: TGTGCCAGCAGTTTAGTCAGGCGGGGGGGTGGTCAGCCCCAGCATTTT.